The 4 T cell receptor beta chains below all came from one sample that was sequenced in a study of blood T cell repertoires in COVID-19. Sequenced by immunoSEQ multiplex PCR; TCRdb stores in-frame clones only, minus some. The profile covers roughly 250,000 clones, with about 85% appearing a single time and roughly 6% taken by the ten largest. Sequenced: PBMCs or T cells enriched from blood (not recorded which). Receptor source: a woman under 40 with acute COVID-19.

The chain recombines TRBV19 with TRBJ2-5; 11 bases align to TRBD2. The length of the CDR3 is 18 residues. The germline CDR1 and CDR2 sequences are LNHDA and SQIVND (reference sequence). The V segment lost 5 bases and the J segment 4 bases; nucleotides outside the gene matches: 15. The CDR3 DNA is TGTGCCAGTAGTGCTACTAGCGGGGGTTTAATAGGAGGAGAGACCCAGTACTTC. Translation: CASSATSGGLIGGETQYF.

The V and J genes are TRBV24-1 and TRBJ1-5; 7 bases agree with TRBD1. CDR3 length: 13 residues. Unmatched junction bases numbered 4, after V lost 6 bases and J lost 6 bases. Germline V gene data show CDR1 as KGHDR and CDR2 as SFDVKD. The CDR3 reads CATSKTGPQPQHF. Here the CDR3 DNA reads TGTGCCACCAGTAAGACAGGGCCTCAGCCCCAGCATTTT.

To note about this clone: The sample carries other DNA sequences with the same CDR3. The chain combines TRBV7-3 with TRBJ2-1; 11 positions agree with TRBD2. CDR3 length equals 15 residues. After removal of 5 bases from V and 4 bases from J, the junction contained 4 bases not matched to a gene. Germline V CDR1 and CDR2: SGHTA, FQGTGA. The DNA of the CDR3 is TGTGCCAGCAGCCCGGGGACTAGCGGATACAATGAGCAGTTCTTC. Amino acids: CASSPGTSGYNEQFF.

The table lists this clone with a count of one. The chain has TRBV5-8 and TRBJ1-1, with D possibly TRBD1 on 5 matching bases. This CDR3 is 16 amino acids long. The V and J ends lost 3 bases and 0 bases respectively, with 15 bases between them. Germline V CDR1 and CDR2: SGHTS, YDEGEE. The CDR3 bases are TGTGCCAGCAGCTCAGAGTCGGGGGGGATGAACACTGAAGCTTTCTTT. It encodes CASSSESGGMNTEAFF.